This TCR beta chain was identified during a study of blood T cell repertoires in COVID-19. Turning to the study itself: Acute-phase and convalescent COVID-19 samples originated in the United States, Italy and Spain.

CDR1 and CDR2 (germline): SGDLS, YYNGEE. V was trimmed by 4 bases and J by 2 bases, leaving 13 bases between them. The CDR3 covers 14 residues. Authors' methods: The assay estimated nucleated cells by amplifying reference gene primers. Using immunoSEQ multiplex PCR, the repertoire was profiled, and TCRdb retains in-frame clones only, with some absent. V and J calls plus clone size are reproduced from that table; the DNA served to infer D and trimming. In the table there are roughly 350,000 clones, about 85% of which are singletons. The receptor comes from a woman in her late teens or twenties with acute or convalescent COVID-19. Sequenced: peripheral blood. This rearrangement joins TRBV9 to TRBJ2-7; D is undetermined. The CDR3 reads CASSPRPVTYEQYF. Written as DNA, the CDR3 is TGTGCCAGCAGCCCCCGTCCAGTAACCTACGAGCAGTACTTC. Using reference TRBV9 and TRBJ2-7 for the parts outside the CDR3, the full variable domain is DSGVTQTPKHLITATGQRVTLRCSPRSGDLSVYWYQQSLDQGLQFLIQYYNGEERAKGNILERFSAQQFPDLHSELNLSSLELGDSALYFCASSPRPVTYEQYFGPGTRLTVT.